The clone carrying this TCR beta chain was found a few times. The CDR3 is 17 amino acids. Trimming removed 0 bases at V and 6 bases at J, with 19 bases between. Per the germline V gene, CDR1 is SGHTA and CDR2 is FQGNSA. During its preparation, the TCRbeta library received unique molecular identifiers. Via MiXCR, TCRdb re-called the PCR reads, giving one row per CDR3 protein. The data hold 750,000 to 950,000 distinct CDR3 sequences, with roughly 16% observed a single time. The data were taken from a study of T-cell reconstitution after alpha-beta-depleted transplantation in children. The sample was PBMCs, mostly from graft donor cells, taken 360 days after TCRalphabeta/CD19-depleted stem cell transplant. The clonotype comes from a male patient between 5 and 17 years old who had a stem cell transplant for acute lymphoblastic leukemia, so the T cells may come from the graft donor. The chain is built from TRBV7-2 and TRBJ2-3; D gene ambiguous. CDR3 sequence (DNA): TGTGCCAGCAGCTTAGCGCGCGGTCGGCCCCAGTGGGATACGCAGTATTTT. Translation: CASSLARGRPQWDTQYF.